Sequencing of this T cell receptor (beta chain) was carried out in a study of blood T cell repertoires in COVID-19. About the research overall: There were acute and convalescent COVID-19 samples, and they came from the United States, Italy and Spain. From T cells, B-cell-depleted T cells, or PBMCs came the material, which was cDNA or gDNA.

How the authors handled the data: The assay estimated nucleated cells by amplifying reference gene primers. Libraries were prepared by immunoSEQ multiplex PCR; TCRdb keeps only in-frame clonotypes and omits some of them. V, J and clone size derive from that table, while D and trimming were established from the DNA sequence. The data contain about 210,000 clones, roughly 90% of them singletons. Worth noting for this clone: Other DNA sequences within the sample encode an identical CDR3.

Material for sequencing was peripheral blood. The receptor's source is a man aged 70 or older with acute or convalescent COVID-19.

The CDR3 nucleotides read TGCGCCAGCAGCCCGGGACAGGACACAGATACGCAGTATTTT. Translation gives CASSPGQDTDTQYF. The rearrangement uses TRBV5-1 and TRBJ2-3; 8 nucleotides line up with TRBD1. J lost 2 bases, V lost 4 bases, and 3 bases had no gene match. Germline CDR1 and CDR2: SGHRS and YFSETQ. The CDR3 sequence is 14 residues long.